A single sample gave rise to the 22 T cell receptor beta chains below, sequenced in a study of sequential checkpoint blockade in melanoma. Using immunoSEQ multiplex PCR, the repertoire was profiled, and TCRdb retains in-frame clones only, with some absent. The sample lists 9,500 to 12,000 clones, approximately 60% occurring once. Treatment denoted: randomized to nivolumab then ipilimumab (arm A) or the reverse (arm B). The source material was CD8+ T cells sorted from blood (inferred from file names), sampled from a patient given nivolumab and ipilimumab in sequence. These receptors were obtained from a human donor with melanoma.

For this clone: One end of the junction varies from germline; a read error may be responsible. This chain joins TRBV6-1 and TRBJ2-3, with TRBD2 matching 7 bases. The CDR3 consists of 13 residues. Germline values: CDR1 MNHNS, CDR2 SASEGT. CDR3 nucleotides: TGTGCCAGCAGGGAAGTAGCGGGTAATACGCAGTATTTT. This translates into CASREVAGNTQYF.

This clone was detected a few times. This chain links TRBV11-2 with TRBJ2-7; 9 nucleotides align to TRBD2. Looked up from germline, CDR1 is SGHAT and CDR2 is FQNNGV. The trim removed 1 base at V and 4 bases at J, leaving 5 bases unmatched. This CDR3 has 15 residues. In DNA form, the CDR3 reads TGTGCCAGCAGCTTAGTTGCGGGAGGGCAATACGAGCAGTACTTC. Protein product: CASSLVAGGQYEQYF. Supplemented by reference TRBV11-2 and TRBJ2-7, the full variable domain reads EAGVAQSPRYKIIEKRQSVAFWCNPISGHATLYWYQQILGQGPKLLIQFQNNGVVDDSQLPKDRFSAERLKGVDSTLKIQPAKLEDSAVYLCASSLVAGGQYEQYFGPGTRLTVT.

This chain connects TRBV4-3 to TRBJ2-7; D gene unclear. Germline CDR1 is LGHNA and CDR2 is YSLEER. V was pared by 0 bases and J by 2 bases, with 11 bases between. The CDR3 covers 15 residues. The CDR3 region has the DNA TGCGCCAGCAGCCAAGATTATAGCAGTGCCTACGAGCAGTACTTC. This gives the protein CASSQDYSSAYEQYF.

The rearrangement joins TRBV5-4 to TRBJ1-1; D gene uncertain. The CDR3 is 14 amino acids. With 2 bases removed from V and 4 bases from J, the gap between germline ends came to 12 bases. The germline CDR1 and CDR2 sequences are SGHNT and YYREEE (reference sequence). CDR3 loop: CASSFWGAGTEAFF. The CDR3 coding sequence is TGTGCCAGCAGCTTCTGGGGAGCGGGCACTGAAGCTTTCTTT.

This chain connects TRBV25-1 to TRBJ1-2, with D possibly being TRBD1 (5 bases). CDR1 MGHDK and CDR2 SYGVNS come from the germline V gene. The CDR3 runs 11 residues. V shed 10 bases and J shed 8 bases, with 14 bases lying between them. For the CDR3, the DNA is TGTGCCACCCAGGAGGGGATCGGCTACACCTTC. Amino acid sequence: CATQEGIGYTF.

The genes are TRBV27 and TRBJ2-7; 12 bases align to TRBD2. J gave up 1 base and V 0 bases, and 7 bases lay outside the gene matches. The germline gives CDR1 MNHEY, CDR2 SMNVEV (reference sequence). The CDR3 extends over 18 amino acids. The CDR3 sequence: CASSLSGGTSGPSYEQYF. The CDR3 nucleotides read TGTGCCAGCAGTTTATCGGGGGGGACTAGCGGGCCATCCTACGAGCAGTACTTC.

The chain links TRBV9 to TRBJ2-1; 11 nucleotides line up with TRBD2. The V segment lost 1 base and the J segment 8 bases; nucleotides outside the gene matches: 5. The CDR3 sequence is 15 residues long. Per the germline V gene, CDR1 is SGDLS and CDR2 is YYNGEE. CDR3 amino acids: CASSVQLAGVDEQFF. The CDR3, as DNA: TGTGCCAGCAGCGTACAACTAGCGGGAGTCGATGAGCAGTTCTTC.

The chain joins TRBV27 to TRBJ2-1; 9 nucleotides line up with TRBD1. V dropped 6 bases and J dropped 4; count of bases not matched to a gene: 4. The CDR3 is 14 amino acids. Germline assignment: CDR1 MNHEY and CDR2 SMNVEV (reference sequence). DNA for the CDR3: TGTGCCAGCAGCTTCGGGACAGGGTACAATGAGCAGTTCTTC. Encoded protein: CASSFGTGYNEQFF.

V is TRBV10-3 and J is TRBJ1-1; D not certain. Germline loops: CDR1 ENHRY, CDR2 SYGVKD. The CDR3 totals 14 residues. Trimming removed 3 bases from V and 2 bases from J, with 10 bases in between. CDR3 nucleotides: TGTGCCATCAGTGACCCCGGGGTTAACACTGAAGCTTTCTTT. This encodes CAISDPGVNTEAFF.

This clone was detected a few times. This rearrangement joins TRBV27 to TRBJ2-5, with 9 bases matching TRBD2. Near its end, the DNA agrees better with TRBJ2-7, so the J call may be wrong. Germline V gene lookup returns CDR1 MNHEY and CDR2 SMNVEV (reference sequence). The CDR3 has 14 amino acids. CDR3 in DNA: TGTGCCAGCAGGGTTCGCGGGAGGGCCTACGAGCAGTACTTC. This gives the protein CASRVRGRAYEQYF.

V and J are TRBV9 and TRBJ1-4; possibly TRBD1 for D (6 bases). Germline assignment: CDR1 SGDLS and CDR2 YYNGEE. With 3 bases removed from V and 0 bases from J, the gap between germline ends came to 15 bases. The CDR3 loop spans 17 amino acids. The CDR3 sequence: CASSAQDSLATNEKLFF. As DNA, the CDR3 is TGTGCCAGCAGCGCTCAGGACAGCCTCGCAACTAATGAAAAACTGTTTTTT.

V gene TRBV4-3 combines with J gene TRBJ2-5, with TRBD2 identical over 7 bases. The CDR3 totals 15 residues. V shed 5 bases and J 5 bases; nucleotides not matched to a gene: 11. Looked up from germline, CDR1 is LGHNA and CDR2 is YSLEER. For the CDR3, the DNA is TGCGCCAGCAGCGCCCAGGGAGGGGATTGGGAGACCCAGTACTTC. It translates to CASSAQGGDWETQYF.

The V gene is TRBV19, the J gene TRBJ2-3; 9 bases match TRBD2. This CDR3 spans 15 amino acids. Germline values: CDR1 LNHDA, CDR2 SQIVND (reference sequence). J gave up 5 bases and V 5 bases, and 8 bases lay outside the gene matches. The CDR3 loop is CASSPEREEGDTQYF. The CDR3 DNA reads as TGTGCCAGTAGTCCAGAGCGGGAGGAGGGAGATACGCAGTATTTT.

Within the sample, this clone is medium-sized. The chain joins TRBV7-9 to TRBJ1-2; TRBD1 matches 7 bases. Trimming took 5 bases from V and 7 from J; bases not matched to a gene: 10. There are 14 residues in the CDR3. Germline V gene sequence: CDR1 SEHNR, CDR2 FQNEAQ (reference sequence). CDR3 in DNA: TGTGCCAGCAGCATGGGACAGCGGATCGGTGGCTACACCTTC. Translation gives CASSMGQRIGGYTF.

CDR3 sequence: CARQLAGGAGELFF. The CDR3 nucleotides are TGTGCCCGCCAACTAGCGGGAGGGGCCGGGGAGCTGTTTTTT. The chain carries TRBV30 and TRBJ2-2; 13 bases map to TRBD2. CDR1 and CDR2 from the germline V gene are GTSNPN and SVGIG (reference sequence). CDR3 length: 14 amino acids. The trim removed 8 bases at V and 6 bases at J, leaving 6 bases unmatched.

The chain combines TRBV28 with TRBJ2-7; 8 bases are a match to TRBD2. With V trimmed by 5 bases and J by 2 bases, 11 bases remained unmatched. Germline-derived CDR1 and CDR2 are MDHEN and SYDVKM. The CDR3 has 16 residues. The CDR3 sequence is CASSQTSGRFAYEQYF. CDR3 bases: TGTGCCAGCAGTCAAACTAGCGGTCGATTCGCCTACGAGCAGTACTTC.

This clone was seen only a few times. The rearrangement joins TRBV25-1 to TRBJ1-5; 9 nucleotides agree with TRBD1. The CDR3 length is 16 residues. With 4 bases clipped from V and 9 bases from J, the junction kept 13 bases outside the gene matches. The germline V gene encodes CDR1 MGHDK and CDR2 SYGVNS. CDR3 bases: TGTGCCAGCAGTGGGCCACAGGGGGCGACGGATGGGCCCCAGCATTTT. It specifies CASSGPQGATDGPQHF.

The rearrangement links TRBV28 to TRBJ2-1, with 8 bases that match TRBD1. This CDR3 is built from 13 residues. Looked up from germline, CDR1 is MDHEN and CDR2 is SYDVKM. V dropped 4 bases and J dropped 6; count of bases not matched to a gene: 2. For the CDR3, the DNA is TGTGCCAGCAGTTCCGGGACAGGCAATGAGCAGTTCTTC. This gives the protein CASSSGTGNEQFF.

This sequence joins TRBV6-6 and TRBJ2-3, with D possibly being TRBD1 (6 bases). This CDR3 is 15 amino acids long. Between the trimmed V and J ends, which lost 5 bases and 2 bases, there was a span of 14 bases. Germline V gives CDR1 MNHNY, CDR2 SVGAGI (reference sequence). CDR3 coding DNA: TGTGCCAGCAGTCCATTCCAGGGGATCACAGATACGCAGTATTTT. It translates to CASSPFQGITDTQYF.

This chain links TRBV9 with TRBJ2-3; 8 positions agree with TRBD2. CDR1 and CDR2 (germline): SGDLS, YYNGEE. The CDR3 has 16 amino acids. The ends lost 0 bases at V and 0 bases at J; junction bases unmatched: 3. This CDR3 is CASSVEASGSTDTQYF. The CDR3 bases are TGTGCCAGCAGCGTAGAGGCTAGCGGGAGCACAGATACGCAGTATTTT.

This clone was seen a few times. The rearrangement links TRBV28 to TRBJ1-3; no reliable D call. From germline, CDR1 is MDHEN and CDR2 SYDVKM. V was pared by 6 bases and J by 5 bases, with 14 bases between. CDR3 size: 14 residues. DNA of the CDR3: TGTGCCAGCAGGACCGAGGCCTCGAGAAACACCATATATTTT. It codes for CASRTEASRNTIYF. Full variable domain (rest looked up from reference TRBV28 and TRBJ1-3): DVKVTQSSRYLVKRTGEKVFLECVQDMDHENMFWYRQDPGLGLRLIYFSYDVKMKEKGDIPEGYSVSREKKERFSLILESASTNQTSMYLCASRTEASRNTIYFGEGSWLTVV.

The CDR3 DNA reads TGTGCCAGCAGCTCCCGGACTAGTCGGAAAGAGACCCAGTACTTC. Amino acids: CASSSRTSRKETQYF. The chain uses TRBV28 and TRBJ2-5, with 7 bases identical to TRBD2. V lost 6 bases and J lost 3; bases outside the gene matches: 10. CDR1 is MDHEN and CDR2 is SYDVKM in the germline V gene. CDR3 length: 15 amino acids.